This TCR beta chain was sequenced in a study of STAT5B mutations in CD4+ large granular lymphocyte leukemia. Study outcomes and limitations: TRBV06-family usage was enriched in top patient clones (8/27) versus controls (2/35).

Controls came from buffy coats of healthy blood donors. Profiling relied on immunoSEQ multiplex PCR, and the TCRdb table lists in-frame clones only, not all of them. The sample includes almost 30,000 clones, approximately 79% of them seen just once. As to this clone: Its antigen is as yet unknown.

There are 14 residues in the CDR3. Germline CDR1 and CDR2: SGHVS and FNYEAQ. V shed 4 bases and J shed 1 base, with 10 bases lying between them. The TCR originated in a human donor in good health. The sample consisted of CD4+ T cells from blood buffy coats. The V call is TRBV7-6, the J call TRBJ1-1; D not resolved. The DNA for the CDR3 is TGTGCCAGCAGCTCCATCTCGTCGAACACTGAAGCTTTCTTT. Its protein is CASSSISSNTEAFF.